These 22 T cell receptor beta chains originate from one sample sequenced in a study of circulating tumor DNA in untreated peripheral T-cell lymphoma. Here immunoSEQ multiplex PCR was the method, and the copy in TCRdb shows in-frame clones only, minus some. The repertoire has more than 2,000 clones, roughly 87% of them found once; the top ten carry 20% to 30%. Sequencing used cell-free DNA from blood serum. These receptors came from a human donor with peripheral T-cell lymphoma.

The V and J genes are TRBV19 and TRBJ1-2; D is ambiguous. Germline loops: CDR1 LNHDA, CDR2 SQIVND (reference sequence). The ends were cut back, 6 bases at V and 0 bases at J, with 14 bases in the middle. There are 15 residues in the CDR3. The CDR3 DNA sequence: TGTGCCAGTAGCTTTAGCAGCGCCACTAACTATGGCTACACCTTC. It yields the protein CASSFSSATNYGYTF.

There are a few counts of this clone. The gene calls are TRBV2 and TRBJ1-3; no reliable D call. Trimming pared 7 bases from V and 0 bases from J, leaving 7 bases between. Germline V gene sequence: CDR1 SNHLY, CDR2 FYNNEI. The CDR3 has 13 residues. The CDR3 sequence is CASTTDSGNTIYF. The CDR3 DNA reads TGTGCCAGCACCACTGACTCTGGAAACACCATATATTTT.

The V call is TRBV18, the J call TRBJ2-7, with TRBD1 matching 9 bases. This CDR3 contains 14 residues. J was trimmed by 6 bases and V by 3 bases; bases with no gene match: 6. Germline-derived CDR1 and CDR2 are KGHSH and LQKENI. The CDR3, as DNA: TGTGCCAGCTCACCCGGCGGACAGGGGAGCGAGCAGTACTTC. It translates to CASSPGGQGSEQYF.

CDR3 sequence (DNA): TGTGCCAGCAGGTGGGGGTCGAGCAATCAGCCCCAGCATTTT. Protein sequence: CASRWGSSNQPQHF. This chain joins TRBV2 and TRBJ1-5, with TRBD1 as a possible D gene (5 bases). Per the germline V gene, CDR1 is SNHLY and CDR2 is FYNNEI. V lost 6 bases to trimming and J lost 1 base, with 10 bases between them. This CDR3 has 14 residues.

V is TRBV11-2 and J is TRBJ1-6; 9 bases map to TRBD1. This CDR3 is 15 amino acids long. V lost 5 bases, J lost 10 bases, and 9 bases stayed unmatched. CDR1 is SGHAT and CDR2 is FQNNGV in the germline V gene. The CDR3, as DNA: TGTGCCAGCAGCCCAGTACAGGGGGCGGAATCACCCCTCCACTTT. Its translation: CASSPVQGAESPLHF.

This clone is a singleton in its sample. The V and J genes are TRBV15 and TRBJ2-7; TRBD1 aligns across 10 bases. This CDR3 is 17 amino acids long. V dropped 0 bases and J dropped 5; count of bases not matched to a gene: 10. From germline, CDR1 is LNHNV and CDR2 YYDKDF (reference sequence). For the CDR3, the DNA is TGTGCCACCAGCAGAGATGCCCCGGGACAGGGGTTAAACGAGCAGTACTTC. Translating it yields CATSRDAPGQGLNEQYF.

The chain is built from TRBV28 and TRBJ2-1, with D perhaps given as TRBD1 or TRBD2 (7 bases each). The CDR3 has 14 amino acids. From germline, CDR1 is MDHEN and CDR2 SYDVKM. V lost 2 bases, J lost 8 bases, and 13 bases lay in between. CDR3 nucleotide sequence: TGTGCCAGCAGTTTAAGCAGGGGGAGGGATGAGCAGTTCTTC. It codes for CASSLSRGRDEQFF.

The chain is built from TRBV29-1 and TRBJ2-7; D may be TRBD1 (5 bases). V was shortened by 3 bases and J by 0 bases, with 9 bases between the two germline ends. The CDR3 extends over 13 amino acids. Looked up from germline, CDR1 is SQVTM and CDR2 is ANQGSEA. The CDR3 bases are TGCAGCGTTGAGCCCAGGGACTCCTACGAGCAGTACTTC. Its translation: CSVEPRDSYEQYF.

The chain joins TRBV27 to TRBJ2-1; 8 bases fit TRBD1. Germline V gene lookup returns CDR1 MNHEY and CDR2 SMNVEV (reference sequence). The CDR3 contains 17 residues. Germline trimming cut 6 bases from V and 4 bases from J; bases unmatched to any gene: 14. CDR3 in DNA: TGTGCCAGCAGCACGGTGACTGGACAGGGTGGTTACAATGAGCAGTTCTTC. Its translation: CASSTVTGQGGYNEQFF.

This chain uses TRBV27 with TRBJ2-1, with 7 bases aligning to TRBD1. The CDR3 is made up of 14 amino acids. V was pared by 7 bases and J by 4 bases, with 7 bases of the junction left unmatched. Per the germline V gene, CDR1 is MNHEY and CDR2 is SMNVEV (reference sequence). The CDR3 protein is CASNRLTGYNEQFF. CDR3 in DNA: TGTGCCAGCAACCGTTTGACAGGGTACAATGAGCAGTTCTTC.

V gene TRBV6-5 combines with J gene TRBJ1-2; TRBD1 matches 11 bases. The CDR3 runs 15 residues. CDR1 MNHEY and CDR2 SVGAGI come from the germline V gene. The trim removed 5 bases at V and 5 bases at J, leaving 7 bases unmatched. CDR3 coding DNA: TGTGCCAGCAGTCGCTGGGACAGGGGGAGATATGGCTACACCTTC. Its protein is CASSRWDRGRYGYTF.

This clone was detected a few times. The chain employs TRBV6-6 and TRBJ1-1; TRBD1 might be the D (5 bases). CDR1 and CDR2 from the germline V gene are MNHNY and SVGAGI (reference sequence). The V end lost 6 bases, the J end lost 5 bases, and 7 bases lay between the germline ends. The CDR3 extends over 11 amino acids. The CDR3: CASRGGTEAFF. CDR3 DNA sequence: TGTGCCAGCAGGGGGGGTACTGAAGCTTTCTTT.

This chain uses TRBV29-1 with TRBJ1-2; D is possibly TRBD1 (6 bases). Trimming cost V 2 bases and J 2 bases, with 15 bases left between them. This CDR3 contains 15 residues. In germline, CDR1 is SQVTM, CDR2 ANQGSEA. The CDR3 DNA is TGCAGCGTTGAATTATTTAGGGGGAGAAACTATGGCTACACCTTC. As protein: CSVELFRGRNYGYTF.

The chain recombines TRBV5-1 with TRBJ2-2; a possible D gene is TRBD2 (6 bases). CDR1 SGHRS and CDR2 YFSETQ come from the germline V gene. V lost 1 base and J lost 0, with 13 bases in between. The CDR3 is made up of 17 amino acids. The CDR3 coding sequence is TGCGCCAGCAGCTTGTTTACAGGAGGGACGAACACCGGGGAGCTGTTTTTT. This translates into CASSLFTGGTNTGELFF.

V gene TRBV7-2 combines with J gene TRBJ1-1; the D is unclear. Germline V gene data show CDR1 as SGHTA and CDR2 as FQGNSA. The CDR3 consists of 10 residues. V dropped 1 base and J dropped 11 bases, with 5 bases sitting between them. CDR3 region: CASSLVSAFF. As DNA, the CDR3 is TGTGCCAGCAGCTTAGTATCGGCTTTCTTT.

V and J are TRBV5-8 and TRBJ2-3; D not resolved. V was trimmed by 0 bases and J by 4 bases, leaving 9 bases between them. This CDR3 region has 14 residues. Germline V CDR1 and CDR2: SGHTS, YDEGEE. The CDR3 here is CASSLESSSDTQYF. The CDR3, as DNA: TGTGCCAGCAGCTTGGAGAGTTCCTCAGATACGCAGTATTTT.

The table lists this clone with a count of one. The rearrangement uses TRBV6-4 and TRBJ2-2; D possibly uses TRBD1 or TRBD2 (5 bases each). V was cut by 3 bases and J by 1 base, with 6 bases left in between. This CDR3 is built from 14 residues. The germline V gene encodes CDR1 MRHNA and CDR2 SNTAGT. The CDR3 DNA reads TGTGCCAGCAGTGATGGGGGGAACACCGGGGAGCTGTTTTTT. The encoded protein is CASSDGGNTGELFF.

Only one count was recorded for this clone. The rearrangement links TRBV27 to TRBJ2-5; no firm D call. V was clipped by 3 bases and J by 1 base, with 6 bases between them. The CDR3 runs to 13 residues. Germline-derived CDR1 and CDR2 are MNHEY and SMNVEV (reference sequence). The CDR3 is CASSFLSQETQYF. The DNA of the CDR3 is TGTGCCAGCAGTTTCCTCTCCCAAGAGACCCAGTACTTC.

This clone occurred a few times. V and J are TRBV30 and TRBJ1-1; D remains unclear. The CDR3 is 12 amino acids. The V end lost 2 bases, the J end lost 2 bases, and 6 bases lay between the germline ends. Germline V gives CDR1 GTSNPN, CDR2 SVGIG (reference sequence). CDR3 sequence (DNA): TGTGCCTGGAGTCCGGGAAACACTGAAGCTTTCTTT. Its protein is CAWSPGNTEAFF.

This clone showed up just once. This chain links TRBV18 with TRBJ1-1; possibly TRBD1 for D (5 bases). The CDR3 is made up of 12 amino acids. V was trimmed by 3 bases and J by 8 bases, leaving 10 bases between them. Germline CDR1 KGHSH, CDR2 LQKENI. CDR3 in DNA: TGTGCCAGCTCACCCGGGGAGGGGGAAGCTTTCTTT. Protein: CASSPGEGEAFF.

The chain links TRBV13 to TRBJ1-2; TRBD1 might be the D (5 bases). CDR3 length: 13 amino acids. The V end lost 5 bases, the J end lost 5 bases, and 12 bases lay between the germline ends. The germline V gene has CDR1 PRHDT and CDR2 FYEKMQ (reference sequence). CDR3 protein: CASSLTEEYGYTF. The CDR3 nucleotides are TGTGCCAGCAGCCTGACAGAAGAATATGGCTACACCTTC.

V is TRBV19 and J is TRBJ1-1; possible D gene TRBD1, 5 bases. V shed 6 bases and J shed 3 bases, with 11 bases lying between them. The CDR3 totals 13 residues. CDR1 is LNHDA and CDR2 is SQIVND in the germline V gene (reference sequence). CDR3 sequence (DNA): TGTGCCAGTAGCGAACAGGCGGACACTGAAGCTTTCTTT. Translating gives CASSEQADTEAFF.